The 28 T cell receptor beta chains below all came from one sample that was sequenced in a study of siplizumab effects on memory and regulatory T cells (dated by TCRdb to between 2019 and 2020). The library relied on the immunoSEQ multiplex PCR assay. In its TCRdb copy, this immuneACCESS table keeps in-frame sequences only and misses some clones. Where compared with another copy, unresolved V genes explain less than half of these, and the others have no known cause. Here the sample has more than 85,000 clones; roughly nine tenths occur a single time. The top ten clonotypes cover less than 0.85% of the sample. The sequenced sample consisted of Tregs sorted from blood. All receptors come from a human donor in good health.

This chain links TRBV19 with TRBJ1-6, with a tentative D call TRBD1 (5 bases). CDR1 and CDR2 from the germline V gene are LNHDA and SQIVND (reference sequence). This CDR3 contains 13 residues. The V end was cut by 8 bases, the J end by 7 bases, with 12 bases between. The CDR3 spells CASSDSTNSPLHF. CDR3 DNA sequence: TGTGCCAGTTCCGACAGCACCAATTCACCCCTCCACTTT.

The chain combines TRBV6-5 with TRBJ2-7; TRBD2 agrees at 7 bases. The germline V gene encodes CDR1 MNHEY and CDR2 SVGAGI. The CDR3 contains 13 residues. The V segment lost 6 bases and the J segment 2 bases; nucleotides outside the gene matches: 4. This chain's CDR3 is CASRSGTTYEQYF. The CDR3, as DNA: TGTGCCAGCAGATCCGGGACTACCTACGAGCAGTACTTC.

This chain joins TRBV5-4 and TRBJ2-3, with 15 nucleotides matching TRBD2. CDR3 length: 18 amino acids. CDR1 SGHNT and CDR2 YYREEE come from the germline V gene (reference sequence). The V segment lost 4 bases and the J segment 7 bases; nucleotides outside the gene matches: 13. The CDR3: CASSPGLAGGPLRYTQYF. The DNA of the CDR3 is TGTGCCAGCAGCCCAGGACTAGCGGGAGGGCCATTAAGGTATACGCAGTATTTT.

The rearrangement uses TRBV9 and TRBJ2-3, with 8 bases aligning to TRBD2. This CDR3 comprises 15 residues. Germline V gives CDR1 SGDLS, CDR2 YYNGEE. V gave up 3 bases and J gave up 2 bases; unmatched junction bases: 5. This CDR3 reads CASSADSGTTDTQYF. The DNA for the CDR3 is TGTGCCAGCAGCGCAGATAGCGGGACCACAGATACGCAGTATTTT.

V is TRBV10-3 and J is TRBJ1-5, with D perhaps matching TRBD1 (6 bases). The CDR3 has 13 residues. The germline V and J ends were trimmed by 10 bases and 2 bases, with 12 bases remaining between them. The germline CDR1 and CDR2 sequences are ENHRY and SYGVKD. The CDR3 DNA sequence: TGTGCCACCGAATCAGGGGGCAATCAGCCCCAGCATTTT. As protein: CATESGGNQPQHF.

The V and J genes are TRBV10-3 and TRBJ2-7, with no clear D. The V gene's germline CDR1 is ENHRY and CDR2 SYGVKD. CDR3 length: 12 residues. V was pared by 2 bases and J by 2 bases, with 4 bases between. CDR3 in amino acids: CAISERAYEQYF. CDR3 bases: TGTGCCATCAGTGAGCGGGCCTACGAGCAGTACTTC.

This clone was detected once. The chain links TRBV5-1 to TRBJ2-1; D might be TRBD2 (6 bases). V was pared by 0 bases and J by 1 base, with 11 bases between. The germline V gene encodes CDR1 SGHRS and CDR2 YFSETQ. The CDR3 contains 16 residues. CDR3 DNA sequence: TGCGCCAGCAGCTTGGATTCGGGAGCTTCCTACAATGAGCAGTTCTTC. Amino acid sequence: CASSLDSGASYNEQFF.

This sequence joins TRBV13 and TRBJ2-7; 7 nucleotides line up with TRBD2. After removal of 5 bases from V and 0 bases from J, the junction contained 13 bases not matched to a gene. CDR3 length equals 17 residues. From germline, CDR1 is PRHDT and CDR2 FYEKMQ (reference sequence). CDR3 loop: CASSQDGKRGFSYEQYF. CDR3 nucleotides: TGTGCCAGCAGCCAAGACGGGAAGCGGGGTTTCTCCTACGAGCAGTACTTC.

V gene TRBV4-1 combines with J gene TRBJ1-6; perhaps TRBD1 as D (6 bases). This CDR3 has 18 amino acids. Germline V CDR1 and CDR2: MGHRA, YSYEKL. Between the trimmed V and J ends, which lost 5 bases and 0 bases, there was a span of 17 bases. CDR3 in amino acids: CASSGGQRRSSYNSPLHF. DNA of the CDR3: TGCGCCAGCAGCGGCGGACAGCGGCGAAGCTCCTATAATTCACCCCTCCACTTT.

V usage is TRBV6-6 and J usage is TRBJ2-7; D might be TRBD1 (6 bases). CDR3 size: 13 residues. The V gene lost 6 bases and the J gene lost 2 bases, with 11 bases spanning the gap. Germline values: CDR1 MNHNY, CDR2 SVGAGI (reference sequence). Here the CDR3 reads CASSPGHPYEQYF. CDR3 nucleotide sequence: TGTGCCAGCAGCCCGGGACACCCCTACGAGCAGTACTTC.

The chain joins TRBV16 to TRBJ2-7; TRBD1 might be the D (6 bases). The CDR3 is 14 residues long. Germline assignment: CDR1 KGHSY and CDR2 FQNENV. The V gene lost 4 bases and the J gene lost 0 bases, with 10 bases spanning the gap. The CDR3 region is CASSPRQDSYEQYF. The CDR3 coding sequence is TGTGCCAGCAGCCCACGACAGGACTCCTACGAGCAGTACTTC.

A word on this clone: The conserved phenylalanine or tryptophan is not found at the CDR3 terminus, so this likely reflects a read error. The DNA is omitted, as the CDR3 cannot be located on it reliably, and the CDR3 follows TCRdb's listing. This sequence joins TRBV23-1 and TRBJ2-7; the table's D gene call, TRBD2, was not cross checked with the DNA. TRBV23-1 is filed as an ORF, its function uncertain. The CDR3 extends over 16 residues, inclusive of both ends. The CDR3 loop is CASSQSRQPAAASVIS.

This clone was found once. V usage is TRBV18 and J usage is TRBJ1-1; D gene uncertain. Germline values: CDR1 KGHSH, CDR2 LQKENI. The CDR3 is made up of 14 amino acids. Trimming stripped 2 bases from V and 0 bases from J, with 7 bases between. In DNA, the CDR3 is TGTGCCAGCTCACCAGGTACGATGAACACTGAAGCTTTCTTT. Its translation is CASSPGTMNTEAFF.

J is TRBJ1-2 and V is TRBV7-2; D remains ambiguous. Germline V gene sequence: CDR1 SGHTA, CDR2 FQGNSA. The CDR3 spans 15 residues. V was clipped by 0 bases and J by 2 bases, with 10 bases between them. CDR3 in amino acids: CASSLAGNGNYGYTF. Written as DNA, the CDR3 is TGTGCCAGCAGCTTAGCGGGAAATGGGAACTATGGCTACACCTTC.

The chain couples TRBV2 to TRBJ2-7; D not resolved. CDR1 and CDR2 (germline): SNHLY, FYNNEI. Trimming removed 10 bases from V and 0 bases from J, with 1 base in between. The CDR3 has 9 amino acids. The CDR3 DNA sequence: TGTGCCACCTCCTACGAGCAGTACTTC. It is translated as CATSYEQYF.

The chain couples TRBV28 to TRBJ1-4, with 7 bases matching TRBD1. V gave up 3 bases and J gave up 3 bases; unmatched junction bases: 7. Germline CDR1 reads MDHEN; CDR2 reads SYDVKM. The CDR3 runs 16 residues. The CDR3 loop is CASSFSYRGANEKLFF. DNA for the CDR3: TGTGCCAGCAGTTTTTCGTACAGGGGAGCTAATGAAAAACTGTTTTTT.

The V gene is TRBV6-5, the J gene TRBJ2-7, with D unresolved. Germline V CDR1 and CDR2: MNHEY, SVGAGI. V lost 5 bases and J lost 3, with 11 bases in between. The CDR3 consists of 13 residues. For the CDR3, the DNA is TGTGCCAGCAGTGGTCAGCTTAGCTACGAGCAGTACTTC. Translating gives CASSGQLSYEQYF.

This clone was detected a few times. V gene TRBV7-2 combines with J gene TRBJ2-4; 7 bases map to TRBD1. Germline lookup yields CDR1 SGHTA and CDR2 FQGNSA. The CDR3 contains 14 residues. With 2 bases clipped from V and 6 bases from J, the junction kept 4 bases outside the gene matches. CDR3 sequence reads: CASSLLQGLNIQYF. Here the CDR3 DNA reads TGTGCCAGCAGCTTACTACAGGGGCTAAACATTCAGTACTTC.

This clone was picked up one time. The chain has TRBV28 and TRBJ2-1; D could derive from TRBD1 or TRBD2 (5 bases each). Germline V gene sequence: CDR1 MDHEN, CDR2 SYDVKM. CDR3 length equals 13 residues. Trimming stripped 8 bases from V and 0 bases from J, with 8 bases between. The CDR3 loop reads CASGGSSYNEQFF. The CDR3 DNA reads TGTGCCAGCGGGGGTAGCTCCTACAATGAGCAGTTCTTC.

The V call is TRBV4-1, the J call TRBJ2-6; D not resolved. The V gene lost 1 base and the J gene lost 0 bases, with 7 bases spanning the gap. The V gene's germline CDR1 is MGHRA and CDR2 YSYEKL. The CDR3 has 16 residues. DNA of the CDR3: TGCGCCAGCAGCCAAGGCGACCGCTCTGGGGCCAACGTCCTGACTTTC. This codes for CASSQGDRSGANVLTF.

V usage is TRBV30 and J usage is TRBJ1-3; D call uncertain. The CDR3 sequence is 14 residues long. Germline V lookup: CDR1 GTSNPN, CDR2 SVGIG (reference sequence). The V and J ends lost 5 bases and 0 bases respectively, with 11 bases between them. The CDR3 DNA reads TGTGCCTGGGTCCCGCTACTCTCTGGAAACACCATATATTTT. Residues: CAWVPLLSGNTIYF.

This chain joins TRBV18 and TRBJ2-5; 9 nucleotides align to TRBD2. Trimming removed 2 bases from V and 0 bases from J; junction bases left unmatched: 10. The CDR3 consists of 18 residues. Germline CDR1 KGHSH, CDR2 LQKENI. The CDR3 DNA reads as TGTGCCAGCTCACCAAGACTAGCGGCAAACGACTACCAAGAGACCCAGTACTTC. Translating it yields CASSPRLAANDYQETQYF.

The chain is built from TRBV11-2 and TRBJ2-2, with 11 nucleotides matching TRBD2. The junction had 7 bases not matched to a gene; V was cut back by 3 bases and J by 7 bases. The CDR3 is 16 residues long. CDR1 is SGHAT, CDR2 FQNNGV, per germline. The CDR3 DNA sequence: TGTGCCAGCAGCTTCCCCCTTAGCGGGAGGGTCGGGGAGCTGTTTTTT. This codes for CASSFPLSGRVGELFF. Looking up the rest from reference TRBV11-2 and TRBJ2-2 gives the full variable domain: EAGVAQSPRYKIIEKRQSVAFWCNPISGHATLYWYQQILGQGPKLLIQFQNNGVVDDSQLPKDRFSAERLKGVDSTLKIQPAKLEDSAVYLCASSFPLSGRVGELFFGEGSRLTVL.

A single count supports this clone. The chain couples TRBV5-4 to TRBJ2-5; perhaps TRBD2 as D (5 bases). CDR1 and CDR2 from the germline V gene are SGHNT and YYREEE (reference sequence). The V end lost 4 bases, the J end lost 5 bases, and 15 bases lay between the germline ends. There are 14 residues in the CDR3. The CDR3 loop reads CASSREGPLETQYF. In DNA form, the CDR3 reads TGTGCCAGCAGCCGTGAGGGCCCGTTGGAGACCCAGTACTTC.

J is TRBJ2-2 and V is TRBV19; 15 positions agree with TRBD2. Germline-derived CDR1 and CDR2 are LNHDA and SQIVND (reference sequence). CDR3 length equals 18 residues. Trimming took 5 bases from V and 7 from J; bases not matched to a gene: 11. In nucleotides, the CDR3 is TGTGCCAGTAGTCCCGGACTAGCGGGAGGGAAGTTTGTCGGGGAGCTGTTTTTT. Translation gives CASSPGLAGGKFVGELFF.

The rearrangement links TRBV10-3 to TRBJ2-2; D perhaps matches TRBD1 (5 bases). Trimming took off 10 bases at V and 4 bases at J, with 22 bases between the two ends. Germline loops: CDR1 ENHRY, CDR2 SYGVKD. This CDR3 is 16 amino acids long. CDR3 sequence: CATKKLRVESTGELFF. CDR3 nucleotide sequence: TGTGCCACGAAAAAACTCAGGGTGGAGAGCACCGGGGAGCTGTTTTTT.

This clone turned up a few times. The V gene is TRBV4-1, the J gene TRBJ1-2; 7 nucleotides line up with TRBD1. The V gene's germline CDR1 is MGHRA and CDR2 YSYEKL. Trimming removed 4 bases from V and 3 bases from J; junction bases left unmatched: 8. The CDR3 is 15 amino acids. The CDR3, as DNA: TGCGCCAGCAGCCCAACCTCCGGGACAGACTATGGCTACACCTTC. As protein: CASSPTSGTDYGYTF.

This chain links TRBV5-1 with TRBJ1-2; D remains ambiguous. The germline V and J ends were trimmed by 0 bases and 2 bases, with 2 bases remaining between them. The CDR3 loop spans 12 amino acids. Germline V CDR1 and CDR2: SGHRS, YFSETQ. The CDR3 bases are TGCGCCAGCAGCTTGGCAAACTATGGCTACACCTTC. Encoded protein: CASSLANYGYTF.